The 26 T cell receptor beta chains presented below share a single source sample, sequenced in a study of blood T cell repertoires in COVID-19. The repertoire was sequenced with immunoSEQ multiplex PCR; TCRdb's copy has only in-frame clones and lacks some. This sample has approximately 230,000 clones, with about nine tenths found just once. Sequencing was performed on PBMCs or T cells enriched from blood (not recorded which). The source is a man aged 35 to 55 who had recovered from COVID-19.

CDR3 sequence (DNA): TGTGCCAGCAGCCCTATCGCAGGGGGCTCCTACAATGAGCAGTTCTTC. Its protein product is CASSPIAGGSYNEQFF. The V and J genes are TRBV7-6 and TRBJ2-1; TRBD1 matches 7 bases. Unmatched junction bases numbered 7, after V lost 5 bases and J lost 0 bases. CDR1 is SGHVS and CDR2 is FNYEAQ in the germline V gene. There are 16 residues in the CDR3.

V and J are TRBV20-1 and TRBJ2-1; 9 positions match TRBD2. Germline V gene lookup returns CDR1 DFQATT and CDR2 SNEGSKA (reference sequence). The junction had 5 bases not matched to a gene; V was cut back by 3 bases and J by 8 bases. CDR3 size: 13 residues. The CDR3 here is CSASYGGGDEQFF. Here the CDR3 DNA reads TGCAGTGCTAGTTACGGCGGGGGGGATGAGCAGTTCTTC.

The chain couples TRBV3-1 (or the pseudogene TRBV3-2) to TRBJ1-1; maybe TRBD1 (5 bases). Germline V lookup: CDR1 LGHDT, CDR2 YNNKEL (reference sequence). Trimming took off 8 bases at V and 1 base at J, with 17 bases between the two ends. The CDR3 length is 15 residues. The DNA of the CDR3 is TGTGCCAGCGGAACCTGGGGACTACCGAACACTGAAGCTTTCTTT. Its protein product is CASGTWGLPNTEAFF.

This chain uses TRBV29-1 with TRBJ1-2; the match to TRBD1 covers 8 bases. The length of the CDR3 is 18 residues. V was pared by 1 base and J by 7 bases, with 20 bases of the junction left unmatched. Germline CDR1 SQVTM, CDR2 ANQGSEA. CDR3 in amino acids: CSVEARGTGPLGGFGYTF. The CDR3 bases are TGCAGCGTTGAAGCGAGGGGGACAGGACCCTTGGGGGGTTTTGGCTACACCTTC.

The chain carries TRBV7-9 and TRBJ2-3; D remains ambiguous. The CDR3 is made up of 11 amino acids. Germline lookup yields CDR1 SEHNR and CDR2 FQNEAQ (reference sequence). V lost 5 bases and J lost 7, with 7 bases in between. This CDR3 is CASSRENTQYF. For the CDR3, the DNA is TGTGCCAGCAGCCGCGAAAATACGCAGTATTTT.

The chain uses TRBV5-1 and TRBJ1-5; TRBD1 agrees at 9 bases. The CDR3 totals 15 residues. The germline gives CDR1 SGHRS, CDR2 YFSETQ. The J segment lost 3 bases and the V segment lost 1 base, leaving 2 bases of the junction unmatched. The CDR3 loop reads CASSLWTGDNQPQHF. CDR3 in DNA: TGCGCCAGCAGCTTGTGGACAGGGGACAATCAGCCCCAGCATTTT.

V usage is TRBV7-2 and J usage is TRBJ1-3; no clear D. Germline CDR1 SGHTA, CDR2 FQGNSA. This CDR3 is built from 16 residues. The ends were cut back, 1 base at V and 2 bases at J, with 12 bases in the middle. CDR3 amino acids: CASSLGPPGTGNTIYF. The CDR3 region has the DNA TGTGCCAGCAGCTTAGGTCCCCCGGGGACTGGAAACACCATATATTTT.

The CDR3 DNA sequence: TGCGCCAGCAGCTTCGGGGGGCGCGGTTATGGCTACACCTTC. Amino acids: CASSFGGRGYGYTF. The gene calls are TRBV5-1 and TRBJ1-2, with D perhaps matching TRBD1 (6 bases). Deletions cut 2 bases from V and 5 bases from J, with 13 bases between. The V gene's germline CDR1 is SGHRS and CDR2 YFSETQ. The CDR3 contains 14 residues.

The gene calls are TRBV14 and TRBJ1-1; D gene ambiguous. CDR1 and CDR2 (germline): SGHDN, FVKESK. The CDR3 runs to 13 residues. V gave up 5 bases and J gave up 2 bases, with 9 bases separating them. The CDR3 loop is CASSADSNTEAFF. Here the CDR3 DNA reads TGTGCCAGCAGCGCCGATAGCAACACTGAAGCTTTCTTT. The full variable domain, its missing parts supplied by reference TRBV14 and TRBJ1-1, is EAGVTQFPSHSVIEKGQTVTLRCDPISGHDNLYWYRRVMGKEIKFLLHFVKESKQDESGMPNNRFLAERTGGTYSTLKVQPAELEDSGVYFCASSADSNTEAFFGQGTRLTVV.

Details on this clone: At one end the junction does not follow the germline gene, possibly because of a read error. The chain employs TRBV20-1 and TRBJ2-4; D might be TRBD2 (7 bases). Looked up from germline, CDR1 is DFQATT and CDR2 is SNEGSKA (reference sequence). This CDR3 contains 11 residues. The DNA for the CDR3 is TGCAGTGCTAGAGATTTCAAGGGAGGGGGTTTC. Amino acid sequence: CSARDFKGGGF.

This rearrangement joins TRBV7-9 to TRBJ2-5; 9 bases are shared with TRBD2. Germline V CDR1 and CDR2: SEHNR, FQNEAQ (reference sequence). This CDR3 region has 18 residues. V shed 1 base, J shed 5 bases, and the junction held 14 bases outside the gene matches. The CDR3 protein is CASSLGSLAGAVLETQYF. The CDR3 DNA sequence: TGTGCCAGCAGCTTAGGAAGTTTAGCGGGAGCGGTATTGGAGACCCAGTACTTC.

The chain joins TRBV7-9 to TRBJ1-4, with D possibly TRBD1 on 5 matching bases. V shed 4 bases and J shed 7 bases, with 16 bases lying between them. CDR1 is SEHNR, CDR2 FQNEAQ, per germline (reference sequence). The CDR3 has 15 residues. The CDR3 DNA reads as TGTGCCAGCAGCTCATGGGTAGGGGCGAGTGAAAAACTGTTTTTT. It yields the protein CASSSWVGASEKLFF.

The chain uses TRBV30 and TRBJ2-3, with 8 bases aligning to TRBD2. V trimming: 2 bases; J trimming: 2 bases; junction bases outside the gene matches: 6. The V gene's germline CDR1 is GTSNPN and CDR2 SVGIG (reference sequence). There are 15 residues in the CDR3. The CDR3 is CAWSLSGGVTDTQYF. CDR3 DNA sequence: TGTGCCTGGAGTCTCTCCGGGGGGGTCACAGATACGCAGTATTTT.

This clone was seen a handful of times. The CDR3 DNA sequence: TGTGCCAGCAGCTCGGAGGGTAATCAGCCCCAGCATTTT. Encoded protein: CASSSEGNQPQHF. The chain links TRBV11-1 to TRBJ1-5; no firm D call. Germline lookup yields CDR1 SGHAT and CDR2 FQDESV (reference sequence). V was cut by 4 bases and J by 4 bases, with 8 bases left in between. The CDR3 sequence is 13 residues long. Using reference TRBV11-1 and TRBJ1-5 for the parts outside the CDR3, the full variable domain is EAEVAQSPRYKITEKSQAVAFWCDPISGHATLYWYRQILGQGPELLVQFQDESVVDDSQLPKDRFSAERLKGVDSTLKIQPAELGDSAMYLCASSSEGNQPQHFGDGTRLSIL.

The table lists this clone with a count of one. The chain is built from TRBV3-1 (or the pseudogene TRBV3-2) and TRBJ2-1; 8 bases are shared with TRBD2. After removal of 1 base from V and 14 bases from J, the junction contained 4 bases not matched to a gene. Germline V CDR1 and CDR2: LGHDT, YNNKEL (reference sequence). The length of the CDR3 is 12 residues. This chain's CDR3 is CASSQGEREKFF. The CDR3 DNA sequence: TGTGCCAGCAGCCAAGGAGAGCGGGAGAAGTTCTTC.

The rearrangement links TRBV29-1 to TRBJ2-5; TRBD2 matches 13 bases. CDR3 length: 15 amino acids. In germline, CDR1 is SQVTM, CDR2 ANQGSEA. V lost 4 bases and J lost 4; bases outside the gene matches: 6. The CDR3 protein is CSVATSGGSRETQYF. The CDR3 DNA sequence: TGCAGCGTTGCGACTAGCGGGGGGTCGCGAGAGACCCAGTACTTC.

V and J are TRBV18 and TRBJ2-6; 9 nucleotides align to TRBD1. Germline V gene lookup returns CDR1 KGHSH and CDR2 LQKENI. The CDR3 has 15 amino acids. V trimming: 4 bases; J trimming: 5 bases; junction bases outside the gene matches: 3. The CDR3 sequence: CASSLGQGRANVLTF. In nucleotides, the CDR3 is TGTGCCAGCTCACTAGGACAGGGGCGGGCCAACGTCCTGACTTTC.

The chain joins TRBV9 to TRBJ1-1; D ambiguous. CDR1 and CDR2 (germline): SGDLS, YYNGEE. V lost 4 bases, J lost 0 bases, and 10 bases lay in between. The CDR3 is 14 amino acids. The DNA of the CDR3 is TGTGCCAGCAGCTATGAGAGCCTGAACACTGAAGCTTTCTTT. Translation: CASSYESLNTEAFF.

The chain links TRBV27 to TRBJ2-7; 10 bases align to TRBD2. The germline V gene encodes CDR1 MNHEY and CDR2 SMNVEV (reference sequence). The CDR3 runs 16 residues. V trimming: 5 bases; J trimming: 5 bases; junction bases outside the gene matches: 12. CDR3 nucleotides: TGTGCCAGCAGTCCTCTCCTGACTAGCGGGTCCCACGAGCAGTACTTC. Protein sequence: CASSPLLTSGSHEQYF.

For the CDR3, the DNA is TGTGCCAGCAGTTGGGGGGGGGCCAACACTGAAGCTTTCTTT. This translates into CASSWGGANTEAFF. V usage is TRBV27 and J usage is TRBJ1-1; D perhaps matches TRBD1 (6 bases). The germline V gene has CDR1 MNHEY and CDR2 SMNVEV (reference sequence). CDR3 length: 14 amino acids. V shed 4 bases and J shed 2 bases, with 11 bases lying between them.

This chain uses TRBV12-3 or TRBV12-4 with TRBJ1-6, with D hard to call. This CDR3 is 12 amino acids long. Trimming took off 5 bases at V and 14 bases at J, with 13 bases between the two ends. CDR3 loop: CASSQTPSTLHF. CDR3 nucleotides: TGTGCCAGCAGTCAGACACCGTCGACCCTCCACTTT.

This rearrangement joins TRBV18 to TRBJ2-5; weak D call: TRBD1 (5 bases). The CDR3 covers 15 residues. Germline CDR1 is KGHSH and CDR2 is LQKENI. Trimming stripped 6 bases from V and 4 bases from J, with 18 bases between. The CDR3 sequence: CASSHTSGSGETQYF. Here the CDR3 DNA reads TGTGCCAGCTCTCACACTTCAGGGTCCGGAGAGACCCAGTACTTC.

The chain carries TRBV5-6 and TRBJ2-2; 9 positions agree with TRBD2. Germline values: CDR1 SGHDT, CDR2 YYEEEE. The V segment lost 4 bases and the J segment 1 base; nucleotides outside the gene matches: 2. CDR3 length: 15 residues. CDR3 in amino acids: CASSRLAVNTGELFF. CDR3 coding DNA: TGTGCCAGCAGCCGACTAGCGGTGAACACCGGGGAGCTGTTTTTT.

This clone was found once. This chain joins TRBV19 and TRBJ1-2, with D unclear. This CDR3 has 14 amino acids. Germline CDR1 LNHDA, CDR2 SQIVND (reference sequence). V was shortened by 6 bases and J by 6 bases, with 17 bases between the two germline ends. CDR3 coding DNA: TGTGCCAGTAGGGAAGGAGGGAACACCGATGGCTACACCTTC. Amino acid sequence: CASREGGNTDGYTF.

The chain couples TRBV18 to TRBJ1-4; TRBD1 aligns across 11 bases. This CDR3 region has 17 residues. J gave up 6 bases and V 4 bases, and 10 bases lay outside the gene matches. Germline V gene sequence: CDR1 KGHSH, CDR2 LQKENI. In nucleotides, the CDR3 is TGTGCCAGCTCACAAAGGTCGCCGGGACAGGGGGATGAAAAACTGTTTTTT. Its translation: CASSQRSPGQGDEKLFF.

The DNA of the CDR3 is TGTGCCAGCAGCCCGACTAGCGGCGCAGATACGCAGTATTTT. Translated: CASSPTSGADTQYF. The gene calls are TRBV7-3 and TRBJ2-3; the match to TRBD2 covers 9 bases. Germline loops: CDR1 SGHTA, CDR2 FQGTGA. Trimming cost V 5 bases and J 4 bases; bases outside gene matches: 4. This CDR3 is built from 14 residues.